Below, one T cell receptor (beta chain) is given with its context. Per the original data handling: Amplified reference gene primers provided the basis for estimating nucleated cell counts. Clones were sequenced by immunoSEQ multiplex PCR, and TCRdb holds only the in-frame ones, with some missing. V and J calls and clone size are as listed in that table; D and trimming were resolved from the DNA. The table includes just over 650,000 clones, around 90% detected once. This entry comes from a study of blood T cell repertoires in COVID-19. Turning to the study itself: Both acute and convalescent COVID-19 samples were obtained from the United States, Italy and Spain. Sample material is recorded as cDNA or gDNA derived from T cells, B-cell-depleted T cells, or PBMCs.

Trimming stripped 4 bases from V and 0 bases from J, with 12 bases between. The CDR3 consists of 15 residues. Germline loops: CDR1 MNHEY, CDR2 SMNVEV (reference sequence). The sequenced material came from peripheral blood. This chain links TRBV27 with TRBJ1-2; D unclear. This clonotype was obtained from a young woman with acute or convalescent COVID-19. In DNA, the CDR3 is TGTGCCAGCAGTTCCACCCCGGGAGCTAACTATGGCTACACCTTC. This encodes CASSSTPGANYGYTF.